Sequencing of this T cell receptor (beta chain) was carried out in a study of blood T cell repertoires in COVID-19. Original analysis: Amplifying reference gene primers gave estimates of nucleated cell counts. This table comes from immunoSEQ multiplex PCR, and its TCRdb copy is limited to in-frame clones, with some not included. The V and J calls and clone size come from that table; D and trimming were worked out from the DNA. The data hold about 150,000 clones, with approximately 90% observed a single time. A COVID-19 case was met by exposed participants within 2 weeks before study entry. This TCR derives from a woman between 35 and 50 years old who had been exposed to COVID-19. The specimen was PBMCs or T cells enriched from blood (not recorded which).

This CDR3 reads CASSLWAVKETQYF. CDR3 coding DNA: TGTGCCAGCAGCTTATGGGCAGTAAAAGAGACCCAGTACTTC. The V and J genes are TRBV7-2 and TRBJ2-5; unclear D gene. V gave up 2 bases and J gave up 3 bases, with 10 bases separating them. The CDR3 contains 14 residues. Germline CDR1 SGHTA, CDR2 FQGNSA.